The 2 T cell receptor beta chains presented below share a single source sample, sequenced in a study of OX40 agonist ivuxolimab in advanced cancers. The repertoire was sequenced with immunoSEQ multiplex PCR; TCRdb's copy has only in-frame clones and lacks some. The table records about 69,000 clones, 90% of them present only once. The specimen comprised CD4+ or CD8+ T cells sorted from blood, sampled in a trial of the OX40 agonist ivuxolimab. The origin of the receptors is an adult with an advanced solid tumor such as melanoma, head and neck, liver or kidney cancer.

The V gene is TRBV5-6, the J gene TRBJ2-2, with 7 positions matching TRBD2. CDR3 size: 15 residues. With 5 bases clipped from V and 4 bases from J, the junction kept 8 bases outside the gene matches. Germline loops: CDR1 SGHDT, CDR2 YYEEEE. This chain's CDR3 is CASRILASGTGELFF. The CDR3 DNA reads TGTGCCAGCAGAATCCTAGCTAGCGGCACCGGGGAGCTGTTTTTT.

This clone was detected once. The chain employs TRBV9 and TRBJ1-1; no reliable D call. Between the trimmed V and J ends, which lost 0 bases and 4 bases, there was a span of 10 bases. In germline, CDR1 is SGDLS, CDR2 YYNGEE. The CDR3 is 14 amino acids. CDR3 sequence: CASSVEGAGTEAFF. As DNA, the CDR3 is TGTGCCAGCAGCGTAGAAGGAGCGGGCACTGAAGCTTTCTTT.